What follows is one T cell receptor (beta chain) and its context. Its antigen remains unidentified. These data originate in a study of T cell responses to AZD1222 COVID-19 vaccine. Overall study context: It was second doses at about 4 or about 12 weeks that were pooled. The study's findings and limits: Nearly half of spike-specific TCRs reportedly target unmutated variant regions. The sample set comprised mostly white British donors with more females, and clonal diversity was possibly underestimated.

V gave up 6 bases and J gave up 2 bases, with 5 bases separating them. The CDR3 has 12 amino acids. Looked up from germline, CDR1 is SQVTM and CDR2 is ANQGSEA. Clones were read by immunoSEQ multiplex PCR, and TCRdb kept only the in-frame ones, dropping some. This table has 150,000 to 200,000 clones, 80% to 90% appearing once. The chain combines TRBV29-1 with TRBJ2-6; D remains unclear. The sample here was peripheral blood, taken on day 0 of AZD1222 vaccination. The TCR originated in an adult in good health. CDR3 protein: CSVQTGANVLTF. The CDR3 DNA is TGCAGCGTCCAAACTGGGGCCAACGTCCTGACTTTC.